The 14 T cell receptor beta chains given below trace back to one sample, sequenced in a study of shared clonotypes between healthy human individuals (TCRdb year 2020). Library preparation was by the immunoSEQ multiplex PCR assay. TCRdb limited this immuneACCESS table to in-frame rearrangements with V and J called. A share of clones is missing; checked studies link under half to unresolved V genes, and the rest is unexplained. The sample includes millions of clones, with approximately 95% observed a single time. Roughly 0.36% of the sample comes from the top ten. Sequencing was performed on naive CD4+ T cells from PBMCs. The sample's cell subset or site, from its label and the paper: CD45RA+ positively selected. The source is a man between 18 and 35 years old in good health. Some clones in this sample may be carry-over from other donors' samples.

This clone was recorded once. V gene TRBV28 combines with J gene TRBJ2-6; D is possibly TRBD1 or TRBD2 (6 bases each). Per the germline V gene, CDR1 is MDHEN and CDR2 is SYDVKM. The CDR3 is 18 residues long. Between the trimmed V and J ends, which lost 2 bases and 0 bases, there was a span of 14 bases. In DNA form, the CDR3 reads TGTGCCAGCAGTTTAACGGAGGGGGTCCGCTCTGGGGCCAACGTCCTGACTTTC. It yields the protein CASSLTEGVRSGANVLTF.

The chain has TRBV4-2 and TRBJ1-3; D call uncertain. Germline values: CDR1 LGHNA, CDR2 YNFKEQ. This CDR3 spans 16 amino acids. V was cut by 1 base and J by 0 bases, with 10 bases left in between. CDR3 in DNA: TGTGCCAGCAGCCAAGGGTCCGCAGCCTCTGGAAACACCATATATTTT. Amino acids: CASSQGSAASGNTIYF.

This chain connects TRBV6-5 to TRBJ1-2; tentatively, D is TRBD1 (5 bases). CDR3 size: 14 residues. In germline, CDR1 is MNHEY, CDR2 SVGAGI. Trimming cost V 6 bases and J 4 bases, with 15 bases left between them. The CDR3 DNA follows: TGTGCCAGCAGGTTTAAGGGGCAGACCTATGGCTACACCTTC. This translates into CASRFKGQTYGYTF.

The rearrangement uses TRBV7-2 and TRBJ1-1; tentatively, D is TRBD1 (6 bases). Germline loops: CDR1 SGHTA, CDR2 FQGNSA. Trimming took off 5 bases at V and 10 bases at J, with 23 bases between the two ends. This CDR3 region has 15 residues. The DNA for the CDR3 is TGTGCCAGCAGCCCTTCGACAGGATTCTACTCATCAGCTTTCTTT. This translates into CASSPSTGFYSSAFF.

This clone came up once. Other DNA sequences within the sample encode an identical CDR3. CDR3 bases: TGTGCCAGCAGCGTAGACGAGGATCAGCCCCAGCATTTT. Encoded protein: CASSVDEDQPQHF. This chain joins TRBV9 and TRBJ1-5, with D unresolved. The CDR3 length is 13 residues. Germline assignment: CDR1 SGDLS and CDR2 YYNGEE. The germline V and J ends were trimmed by 0 bases and 5 bases, with 6 bases remaining between them.

The rearrangement uses TRBV6-6 and TRBJ2-1; no reliable D call. The CDR3 has 12 residues. CDR1 and CDR2 (germline): MNHNY, SVGAGI (reference sequence). Trimming removed 2 bases from V and 7 bases from J, with 6 bases in between. The CDR3 sequence: CASSYSWNEQFF. The CDR3 bases are TGTGCCAGCAGTTACAGCTGGAATGAGCAGTTCTTC.

V usage is TRBV28 and J usage is TRBJ2-1; 13 bases fit TRBD2. Germline loops: CDR1 MDHEN, CDR2 SYDVKM. The CDR3 spans 16 residues. Trimming at V came to 9 bases and at J to 0 bases, leaving 5 bases not matched to a gene. CDR3 amino acids: CARGTSGESSYNEQFF. The DNA of the CDR3 is TGTGCCAGGGGGACTAGCGGGGAAAGCTCCTACAATGAGCAGTTCTTC.

This rearrangement joins TRBV5-1 to TRBJ2-7, with D perhaps being TRBD1 or TRBD2 (6 bases each). This CDR3 is built from 16 residues. Trimming left V 2 bases short and J 2 bases short, with 17 bases between. Per germline, CDR1 SGHRS and CDR2 YFSETQ. The CDR3 reads CASSLSSGALTYEQYF. Here the CDR3 DNA reads TGCGCCAGCAGCTTATCTTCGGGGGCCCTGACCTACGAGCAGTACTTC.

The V call is TRBV19, the J call TRBJ2-5; the D gene is possibly TRBD1 (5 bases). Germline V gene lookup returns CDR1 LNHDA and CDR2 SQIVND (reference sequence). There are 13 residues in the CDR3. The V gene lost 5 bases and the J gene lost 5 bases, with 12 bases spanning the gap. CDR3 sequence: CASSLGVRETQYF. The CDR3 bases are TGTGCCAGTAGTCTAGGGGTCCGGGAGACCCAGTACTTC.

The genes are TRBV5-4 and TRBJ1-6; D ambiguous. Trimming stripped 1 base from V and 5 bases from J, with 10 bases between. The CDR3 extends over 15 amino acids. Germline V CDR1 and CDR2: SGHNT, YYREEE (reference sequence). CDR3 sequence (DNA): TGTGCCAGCAGCTTGCCGGGAACAAATAATTCACCCCTCCACTTT. Translation gives CASSLPGTNNSPLHF.

The chain couples TRBV5-1 to TRBJ2-7; D may be TRBD2 (6 bases). The V and J ends lost 2 bases and 8 bases respectively, with 17 bases between them. Looked up from germline, CDR1 is SGHRS and CDR2 is YFSETQ. The CDR3 consists of 14 residues. This CDR3 is CASSLVLRRDQQYF. In DNA form, the CDR3 reads TGCGCCAGCAGCTTAGTTCTCAGGAGGGACCAGCAGTACTTC.

This chain links TRBV19 with TRBJ2-3; 7 positions match TRBD1. The CDR3 is 14 residues long. Trimming at V came to 7 bases and at J to 0 bases, leaving 4 bases not matched to a gene. The V gene's germline CDR1 is LNHDA and CDR2 SQIVND (reference sequence). DNA for the CDR3: TGTGCCAGTATGACAGGGACCAGCACAGATACGCAGTATTTT. Protein sequence: CASMTGTSTDTQYF.

This CDR3 is CASSLLPRTGELFF. In nucleotides, the CDR3 is TGTGCCAGCAGCTTACTACCGAGGACCGGGGAGCTGTTTTTT. V is TRBV13 and J is TRBJ2-2; D unclear. Germline lookup yields CDR1 PRHDT and CDR2 FYEKMQ (reference sequence). V lost 2 bases to trimming and J lost 5 bases, with 9 bases between them. The CDR3 has 14 amino acids.

Worth noting for this clone: Within the sample, other DNA sequences also encode this same CDR3. The chain couples TRBV19 to TRBJ2-1; no reliable D call. Germline V lookup: CDR1 LNHDA, CDR2 SQIVND (reference sequence). Trimming cost V 0 bases and J 10 bases, with 7 bases left between them. CDR3 length: 12 residues. CDR3 loop: CASSIERAEQFF. The CDR3, as DNA: TGTGCCAGTAGTATAGAAAGGGCAGAGCAGTTCTTC. Drawing the rest from reference TRBV19 and TRBJ2-1, the complete variable domain is DGGITQSPKYLFRKEGQNVTLSCEQNLNHDAMYWYRQDPGQGLRLIYYSQIVNDFQKGDIAEGYSVSREKKESFPLTVTSAQKNPTAFYLCASSIERAEQFFGPGTRLTVL.